The rows below give T cell receptor beta chains drawn from one sample of a study of T-cell reconstitution after alpha-beta-depleted transplantation in children. Each CDR3 protein is one row after TCRdb ran MiXCR on the PCR reads. Of hundreds of thousands of distinct CDR3 sequences in the sample, over 10% were seen once. Sequenced here: PBMCs, mostly from graft donor cells, sampled 360 days after TCRalphabeta/CD19-depleted stem cell transplant. The receptor set was obtained from a male patient aged 10 to 17 who had a stem cell transplant for acute myeloid leukemia, so the T cells may come from the graft donor. Both conserved end residues are part of each CDR3. The D gene is left open where the match is weak.

v_call d_call cdr3_aa
TRBV9 TRBD2 CASSIIAGVGTDTQYF
TRBV29-1 TRBD2 CSVEGLAGDTDTQYF
TRBV20-1 TRBD2 CSASPFFGTSYTDTQYF
TRBV4-1 TRBD2 CASSQEPGLAGVYEQYF
TRBV19 . CASSIPSGEQFF
TRBV7-2 TRBD2 CASSSLPGLAGNEQFF
TRBV12-3/TRBV12-4 . CASRVRFLRDSGNTIYF
TRBV20-1 TRBD2 CSASKTSGYEQFF
TRBV7-2 . CASSMLVRRNTGELFF
TRBV12-3/TRBV12-4 TRBD1 CASSPARGPTGELFF
TRBV12-3/TRBV12-4 . CASSLGSFHLAKNIQYF
TRBV5-6 . CASSLAPDSAYEQYF
TRBV6-1 TRBD1 CASSLNSGTGVNQPQHF
TRBV28 TRBD2 CASAWEGEQYF
TRBV28 TRBD1 CASSPDRGAYNEQFF